This TCR beta chain was documented in a study of blood T cell repertoires in COVID-19. Overall study: The origin of the acute and convalescent COVID-19 samples was the United States, Italy and Spain.

The CDR3 extends over 15 amino acids. Germline values: CDR1 SGHVS, CDR2 FQNEAQ. Between the trimmed V and J ends, which lost 1 base and 5 bases, there was a span of 12 bases. Generated by immunoSEQ multiplex PCR, the TCRdb table keeps only in-frame clones and is missing some. The sample consists of about 270,000 clones, 83% of them appearing once. This clonotype originated in a woman aged 45-60 years who had recovered from COVID-19. This sequence joins TRBV7-8 and TRBJ2-1; the D gene is possibly TRBD1 (5 bases). What was sequenced was peripheral blood. The CDR3 DNA sequence: TGTGCCAGCAGCTTAGGGGCAGGGTTGCACAATGAGCAGTTCTTC. This encodes CASSLGAGLHNEQFF.